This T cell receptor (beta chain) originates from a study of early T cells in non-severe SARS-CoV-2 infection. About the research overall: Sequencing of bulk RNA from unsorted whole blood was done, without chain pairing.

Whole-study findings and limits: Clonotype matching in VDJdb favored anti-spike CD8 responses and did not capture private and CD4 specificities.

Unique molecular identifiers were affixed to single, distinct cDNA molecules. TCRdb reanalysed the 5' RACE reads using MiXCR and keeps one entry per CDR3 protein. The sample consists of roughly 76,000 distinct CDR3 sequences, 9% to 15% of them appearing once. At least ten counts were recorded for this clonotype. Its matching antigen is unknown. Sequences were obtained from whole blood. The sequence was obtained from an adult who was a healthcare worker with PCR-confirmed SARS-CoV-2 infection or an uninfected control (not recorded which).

CDR3 DNA: TGCGCCAGCAGCTTGTCTGGGTCTCCGACCGTGAACACTGAAGCTTTCTTT. Amino acids: CASSLSGSPTVNTEAFF. V is TRBV5-1 and J is TRBJ1-1; no clear D gene. Deletions cut 1 base from V and 0 bases from J, with 16 bases between. Germline CDR1 reads SGHRS; CDR2 reads YFSETQ. There are 17 residues in the CDR3.